The rows below give T cell receptor beta chains drawn from one sample of a study of cytomegalovirus exposure and HLA in healthy donors. Sequencing was performed with immunoSEQ multiplex PCR; in TCRdb, only in-frame clones are kept and a portion is missing. The repertoire includes 160,000 or so clones, just under 85% of them detected once, and 2% to 2.5% sits in the top ten. Specimen: PBMCs. The source is a man aged 25 to 40 in good health and CMV-seropositive. Each CDR3 is given with its conserved first and last residue. The order of the fields is J gene, V gene, clone size, D gene, CDR3 DNA, CDR3 protein. A D gene is named only where the DNA matches it firmly. Size is omitted from some rows. Given values are once, few, many or a class for expanded clones.

>TRBJ2-7|TRBV7-9|.|TRBD2
TGTGCCAGCAGCCCCCCTGCGGGGGTTGCCGAGCAGTACTTC
CASSPPAGVAEQYF
>TRBJ2-7|TRBV4-1|.|.
TGCGCCAGCAGCCAAGATCAGGGCTACGAGCAGTACTTC
CASSQDQGYEQYF
>TRBJ2-7|TRBV5-1|.|.
TGCGCCAGCAGCTTGGAGGCTAGCTTGTACGAGCAGTACTTC
CASSLEASLYEQYF
>TRBJ1-1|TRBV5-6|.|TRBD1
TGTGCCAGCAGCTTGTGGGACAGGGACCAAGCTTTCTTT
CASSLWDRDQAFF
>TRBJ2-2|TRBV5-1|few|.
TGCGCCAGCATATCGGCGGATGACGGGCTGTTTTTT
CASISADDGLFF
>TRBJ2-7|TRBV5-6|.|TRBD1
TGTGCCAGCAGCCCGAAGGGGACAGCTTTCTACGAGCAGTACTTC
CASSPKGTAFYEQYF
>TRBJ2-4|TRBV6-5|.|.
TGTGCCAGCAGTTACTTGGGCTTAGCCAAAAACATTCAGTACTTC
CASSYLGLAKNIQYF
>TRBJ2-3|TRBV9|.|TRBD2
TGTGCCAGCAGCGTAGTAGGTGGGGGGGATTTGTATTTT
CASSVVGGGDLYF
>TRBJ2-1|TRBV10-1|.|.
TGCGCCAGCAGTCCTAGCGTGGGGGGAAATGAGCAGTTCTTC
CASSPSVGGNEQFF
>TRBJ2-2|TRBV6-6|.|TRBD2
TGTGCCAGCAAGTGGGGGGGTCGGACCGGGGAGCTGTTTTTT
CASKWGGRTGELFF
>TRBJ2-3|TRBV19|.|TRBD1
TGTGCCACCAAAGATCGGGACAGGGGTGCAGATACGCAGTATTTT
CATKDRDRGADTQYF
>TRBJ2-2|TRBV7-6|few|TRBD2
TGTGCCAGCAGCTTAAAGGCAACTAGCGATTACACCGGGGAGCTGTTTTTT
CASSLKATSDYTGELFF
>TRBJ2-7|TRBV18|.|TRBD2
TGTGCCAGCTCACGGGGACTAGAGGAGTACGAGCAGTACTTC
CASSRGLEEYEQYF
>TRBJ2-7|TRBV19|.|TRBD2
TGTGCCAGTAGTATAGGACTAGCGGGGGCCTACGAGCAGTACTTC
CASSIGLAGAYEQYF
>TRBJ2-1|TRBV19|.|TRBD2
TGTGCCAGTAGGAGGACTAGCGGGGGGTCCTTCTACAATGAGCAGTTCTTC
CASRRTSGGSFYNEQFF
>TRBJ2-7|TRBV10-3|once|TRBD2
TGTGCCATCACCCCCGGGGGGGCGGGATACGAGCAGTACTTC
CAITPGGAGYEQYF
>TRBJ2-3|TRBV10-2|few|TRBD1
TGCGCCAGCACCCGACAGGGGGAGGATACGCAGTATTTT
CASTRQGEDTQYF
>TRBJ1-1|TRBV2|.|.
TGTGCCAGCAGTGCCAGCGATAAAGCTTTCTTT
CASSASDKAFF
>TRBJ2-5|TRBV6-1|.|.
TGTGCCAGCAGTGAATCGGAGAACCAAGAGACCCAGTACTTC
CASSESENQETQYF
>TRBJ1-2|TRBV10-3|.|.
TGTGCCATCACAGACACCGCTAACTATGGCTACACCTTC
CAITDTANYGYTF
>TRBJ1-2|TRBV5-1|few|TRBD1
TGCGCCAGCAGCTTAGACAGGGGGCGCAGAGGCTACACCTTC
CASSLDRGRRGYTF
>TRBJ2-1|TRBV6-5|.|TRBD1
TGTGCCAGCAGTTTGAGTGTACAGGGGGTGTTCTTC
CASSLSVQGVFF
>TRBJ1-2|TRBV6-5|.|TRBD1
TGTGCCAGCAGTTACCAGGGGGCAGGTCGTTTCTACACCTTC
CASSYQGAGRFYTF
>TRBJ1-3|TRBV11-2|.|.
TGTGCCAGCAGCTTACCGGGGTCTGGAAACACCATATATTTT
CASSLPGSGNTIYF
>TRBJ1-1|TRBV7-2|.|TRBD1
TGTGCCAGCAGAGGGACAGTGAACACTGAAGCTTTCTTT
CASRGTVNTEAFF
>TRBJ1-4|TRBV6-6|.|TRBD1
TGTGCCAGCACCGACAGGGGTAGGGGTGAGGAAAAACTGTTTTTT
CASTDRGRGEEKLFF
>TRBJ1-4|TRBV6-5|.|TRBD1
TGTGCCAGCAGTCCACAGGGGGAGGCGGAAAAACTGTTTTTT
CASSPQGEAEKLFF
>TRBJ2-3|TRBV7-2|.|TRBD2
TGTGCCAGCAGCACGCTAGCGGGGAGCCTGACGGATACGCAGTATTTT
CASSTLAGSLTDTQYF
>TRBJ2-1|TRBV13|.|.
TGTGCCAGCAGCGGACATAGGGGGGGGGTCTCCTACAATGAGCAGTTCTTC
CASSGHRGGVSYNEQFF